The 27 T cell receptor beta chains given below trace back to one sample, sequenced in a study of cytomegalovirus exposure and HLA in healthy donors. Vbeta (60) and Jbeta (13) primers were used in the PCR. Sequenced by immunoSEQ multiplex PCR; TCRdb stores in-frame clones only, minus some. The sample shows hundreds of thousands of clones, around 89% of them seen only once. The material sequenced was PBMCs. The receptors derive from a woman under 30 in good health and CMV-seronegative.

The V and J genes are TRBV7-9 and TRBJ2-5; TRBD2 agrees at 14 bases. The V gene end was trimmed by 3 bases and the J gene end by 5 bases; junction bases not matched to a gene: 2. This CDR3 contains 15 residues. Looked up from germline, CDR1 is SEHNR and CDR2 is FQNEAQ (reference sequence). CDR3 nucleotides: TGTGCCAGCAGCTTGGGACTAGCGGGAGCGGAGACCCAGTACTTC. This gives the protein CASSLGLAGAETQYF.

The V gene is TRBV27, the J gene TRBJ2-7, with 13 bases matching TRBD2. The CDR3 has 15 residues. Germline CDR1 MNHEY, CDR2 SMNVEV (reference sequence). Trimming at V came to 4 bases and at J to 5 bases, leaving 5 bases not matched to a gene. The CDR3 DNA reads TGTGCCAGCAGTTCTCGGACTAGCGGGAGTGACGAGCAGTACTTC. Translating it yields CASSSRTSGSDEQYF.

This chain joins TRBV10-3 and TRBJ2-7, with a possible D match to TRBD2 (5 bases). CDR3 length: 13 residues. V dropped 5 bases and J dropped 3 bases, with 11 bases sitting between them. Per germline, CDR1 ENHRY and CDR2 SYGVKD. For the CDR3, the DNA is TGTGCCATCAGTCGGACTGACGGCTACGAGCAGTACTTC. It translates to CAISRTDGYEQYF.

The CDR3 protein is CASSSTLAKSSYNEQFF. The CDR3 region has the DNA TGTGCCAGCAGCTCCACTCTAGCGAAGAGCTCCTACAATGAGCAGTTCTTC. J is TRBJ2-1 and V is TRBV11-2, with D possibly being TRBD2 (6 bases). V lost 4 bases and J 0 bases, leaving 16 bases between the germline ends. The CDR3 is made up of 17 amino acids. The germline V gene has CDR1 SGHAT and CDR2 FQNNGV.

This clone appeared a few times. The V and J genes are TRBV5-4 and TRBJ2-2, with D perhaps TRBD2 (5 bases). The CDR3 sequence is 14 residues long. Looked up from germline, CDR1 is SGHNT and CDR2 is YYREEE (reference sequence). Trimming took off 4 bases at V and 6 bases at J, with 13 bases between the two ends. CDR3 bases: TGTGCCAGCAGCCCTGGAGGCCGTTCCGGGGAGCTGTTTTTT. Translation: CASSPGGRSGELFF.

The V gene is TRBV5-5, the J gene TRBJ1-3; D possibly corresponds to TRBD1 (6 bases). Looked up from germline, CDR1 is SGHKS and CDR2 is YYEKEE (reference sequence). The CDR3 length is 16 residues. V lost 3 bases and J 4 bases, leaving 17 bases between the germline ends. The CDR3 DNA follows: TGTGCCAGCAGCTCCCACAGGGTCTCGTCCGGAAACACCATATATTTT. It translates to CASSSHRVSSGNTIYF.

This chain connects TRBV5-1 to TRBJ1-1; weak D call: TRBD1 (6 bases). The CDR3 length is 15 residues. Trimming cost V 0 bases and J 1 base, with 10 bases left between them. The germline gives CDR1 SGHRS, CDR2 YFSETQ. The DNA of the CDR3 is TGCGCCAGCAGCTTGGAGGGGGGGCCGAACACTGAAGCTTTCTTT. Translating gives CASSLEGGPNTEAFF.

The J gene is TRBJ1-5, the V gene TRBV29-1; D call uncertain. This CDR3 is built from 13 residues. V lost 3 bases, J lost 7 bases, and 13 bases lay in between. Germline CDR1 is SQVTM and CDR2 is ANQGSEA. This CDR3 reads CSVDLGGGQPQHF. The CDR3 DNA reads TGCAGCGTTGATTTGGGAGGCGGCCAGCCCCAGCATTTT.

V is TRBV4-2 and J is TRBJ1-2; D is possibly TRBD1 (5 bases). The CDR3 consists of 13 residues. Germline CDR1 LGHNA, CDR2 YNFKEQ. The V end lost 6 bases, the J end lost 8 bases, and 16 bases lay between the germline ends. This CDR3 is CASRHGGGKGYTF. For the CDR3, the DNA is TGTGCCAGCAGGCACGGGGGGGGTAAGGGCTACACCTTC.

The chain combines TRBV29-1 with TRBJ1-1; D is uncertain. The CDR3 runs 13 residues. With 1 base removed from V and 1 base from J, the gap between germline ends came to 7 bases. Germline lookup yields CDR1 SQVTM and CDR2 ANQGSEA. DNA for the CDR3: TGCAGCGTTGAAGGCCAGCGGAACACTGAAGCTTTCTTT. It translates to CSVEGQRNTEAFF.

A single count supports this clone. The V and J genes are TRBV10-3 and TRBJ1-3; no definite D call. The germline V gene encodes CDR1 ENHRY and CDR2 SYGVKD. The CDR3 length is 15 residues. V shed 2 bases and J shed 0 bases, with 8 bases lying between them. CDR3 protein: CAISEQVLSGNTIYF. CDR3 in DNA: TGTGCCATCAGTGAGCAGGTCCTCTCTGGAAACACCATATATTTT.

The chain uses TRBV19 and TRBJ2-3; D possibly corresponds to TRBD2 (5 bases). The CDR3 covers 14 residues. Trimming stripped 4 bases from V and 2 bases from J, with 10 bases between. The germline gives CDR1 LNHDA, CDR2 SQIVND (reference sequence). Here the CDR3 reads CASSRSGSTDTQYF. DNA of the CDR3: TGTGCCAGTAGTAGGAGCGGATCCACAGATACGCAGTATTTT.

This chain links TRBV27 with TRBJ1-5, with D perhaps matching TRBD1 (6 bases). The germline CDR1 and CDR2 sequences are MNHEY and SMNVEV (reference sequence). This CDR3 contains 14 residues. V lost 4 bases and J 2 bases, leaving 9 bases between the germline ends. The CDR3 spells CASSYSGGNQPQHF. The CDR3, as DNA: TGTGCCAGCAGTTATTCAGGGGGCAATCAGCCCCAGCATTTT.

The chain has TRBV5-6 and TRBJ2-7, with D perhaps matching TRBD2 (6 bases). The germline V gene encodes CDR1 SGHDT and CDR2 YYEEEE. V lost 3 bases to trimming and J lost 7 bases, with 14 bases between them. The CDR3 covers 13 residues. CDR3 sequence reads: CASSWGTSREQYF. Written as DNA, the CDR3 is TGTGCCAGCAGCTGGGGGACTTCAAGGGAGCAGTACTTC.

The chain employs TRBV6-1 and TRBJ2-5, with D tentatively TRBD2 (6 bases). This CDR3 contains 13 residues. Deletions cut 5 bases from V and 5 bases from J, with 12 bases between. Germline CDR1 and CDR2: MNHNS and SASEGT. The CDR3 region is CASSRARGETQYF. For the CDR3, the DNA is TGTGCCAGCAGTCGGGCCCGGGGGGAGACCCAGTACTTC.

The chain employs TRBV19 and TRBJ2-3; the D is unclear. Trimming took 4 bases from V and 2 from J, leaving 10 bases between them. The CDR3 totals 14 residues. The germline V gene has CDR1 LNHDA and CDR2 SQIVND (reference sequence). CDR3 loop: CASSRGDDTDTQYF. The CDR3 nucleotides read TGTGCCAGTAGTAGAGGTGACGACACAGATACGCAGTATTTT.

As to this clone: Other DNA sequences in this specimen translate into the identical CDR3. The J gene is TRBJ2-1, the V gene TRBV2, with 10 positions matching TRBD2. Germline CDR1 reads SNHLY; CDR2 reads FYNNEI. CDR3 length equals 15 residues. The J segment lost 2 bases and the V segment lost 6 bases, leaving 4 bases of the junction unmatched. As DNA, the CDR3 is TGTGCCAGCAGGTTAGCGGGAGGAGCCTACAATGAGCAGTTCTTC. Its translation is CASRLAGGAYNEQFF.

CDR3 protein: CASSVRTVHLYNEQFF. The CDR3 coding sequence is TGTGCCAGCAGCGTTCGGACTGTCCATCTGTACAATGAGCAGTTCTTC. The V gene is TRBV7-2, the J gene TRBJ2-1; weak D call: TRBD2 (5 bases). The CDR3 covers 16 residues. CDR1 is SGHTA, CDR2 FQGNSA, per germline. V shed 5 bases and J shed 4 bases, with 18 bases lying between them.

The chain combines TRBV6-5 with TRBJ2-5; D is possibly TRBD1 (5 bases). The germline V gene encodes CDR1 MNHEY and CDR2 SVGAGI. There are 15 residues in the CDR3. Trimming cost V 2 bases and J 2 bases, with 12 bases left between them. The CDR3 nucleotides read TGTGCCAGCAGTTACGGGGATAGGGGTCAAGAGACCCAGTACTTC. It encodes CASSYGDRGQETQYF.

This chain joins TRBV4-1 and TRBJ2-5; D is unresolved. Judging by the DNA end, TRBJ2-7 fits better; the J call may be wrong. CDR1 MGHRA and CDR2 YSYEKL come from the germline V gene. The CDR3 is 15 amino acids. CDR3 DNA sequence: TGCGCCAGCAGCCAAATCGCTCTACCCGCCTACGAGCAGTACTTC. Encoded protein: CASSQIALPAYEQYF.

This chain connects TRBV5-4 to TRBJ2-7, with TRBD1 matching 9 bases. CDR3 length: 14 amino acids. In germline, CDR1 is SGHNT, CDR2 YYREEE (reference sequence). With 3 bases clipped from V and 3 bases from J, the junction kept 4 bases outside the gene matches. The CDR3 coding sequence is TGTGCCAGCAGCTCGGACAGGGGATTCTACGAGCAGTACTTC. It yields the protein CASSSDRGFYEQYF.

The chain carries TRBV7-2 and TRBJ2-7, with D possibly TRBD1 on 5 matching bases. This CDR3 is built from 16 residues. The germline CDR1 and CDR2 sequences are SGHTA and FQGNSA. Trimming took 1 base from V and 2 from J, leaving 15 bases between them. This chain's CDR3 is CASSLGFAGLTYEQYF. CDR3 in DNA: TGTGCCAGCAGCTTAGGATTCGCAGGGCTCACCTACGAGCAGTACTTC.

J is TRBJ1-1 and V is TRBV11-3; 10 bases map to TRBD1. Per the germline V gene, CDR1 is SGHNT and CDR2 is YENEEA. The CDR3 is made up of 13 amino acids. The ends lost 5 bases at V and 10 bases at J; junction bases unmatched: 7. CDR3 DNA: TGTGCCAGCAGCCTTGACAGGGGGCGACCAGCTTTCTTT. Translated: CASSLDRGRPAFF.

This rearrangement joins TRBV4-1 to TRBJ2-4, with TRBD1 identical over 10 bases. V lost 6 bases, J lost 8 bases, and 4 bases stayed unmatched. Germline CDR1 reads MGHRA; CDR2 reads YSYEKL. CDR3 length: 13 amino acids. In DNA, the CDR3 is TGCGCCAGCAGTAGACAGGGGGCGGACATTCAGTACTTC. It yields the protein CASSRQGADIQYF.

The V call is TRBV27, the J call TRBJ2-5, with D possibly being TRBD1 (6 bases). The CDR3 totals 13 residues. The germline CDR1 and CDR2 sequences are MNHEY and SMNVEV (reference sequence). With 6 bases removed from V and 2 bases from J, the gap between germline ends came to 10 bases. The DNA for the CDR3 is TGTGCCAGCAGCCAGGACAGACAAGAGACCCAGTACTTC. This encodes CASSQDRQETQYF.

J is TRBJ2-1 and V is TRBV2, with TRBD2 matching 11 bases. The CDR3 loop spans 14 amino acids. Looked up from germline, CDR1 is SNHLY and CDR2 is FYNNEI. Losses at the gene ends were 7 bases for V and 6 bases for J; bases not matched to a gene: 5. CDR3 loop: CASKGLADTNEQFF. CDR3 bases: TGTGCCAGCAAGGGACTAGCGGATACCAATGAGCAGTTCTTC.

This clone has only one observation. The rearrangement joins TRBV19 to TRBJ1-2; unclear D gene. With 6 bases removed from V and 0 bases from J, the gap between germline ends came to 11 bases. Germline lookup yields CDR1 LNHDA and CDR2 SQIVND (reference sequence). This CDR3 region has 14 residues. For the CDR3, the DNA is TGTGCCAGTAGCCGGCGGGAACCTAACTATGGCTACACCTTC. The encoded protein is CASSRREPNYGYTF.